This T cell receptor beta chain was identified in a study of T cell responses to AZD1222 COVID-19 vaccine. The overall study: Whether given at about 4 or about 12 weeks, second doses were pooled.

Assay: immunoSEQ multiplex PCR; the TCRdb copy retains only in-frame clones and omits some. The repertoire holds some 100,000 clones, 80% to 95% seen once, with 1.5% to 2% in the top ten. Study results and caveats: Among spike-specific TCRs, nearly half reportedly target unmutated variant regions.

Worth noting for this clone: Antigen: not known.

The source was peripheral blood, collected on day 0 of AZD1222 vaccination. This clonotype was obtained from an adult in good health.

The CDR3 sequence: CASSQDRRSNQPQHF. The CDR3 DNA reads TGTGCCAGCAGCCAAGACCGGCGGAGCAATCAGCCCCAGCATTTT. The chain is built from TRBV4-2 and TRBJ1-5; D not certain. The CDR3 is 15 residues long. V lost 0 bases and J 1 base, leaving 7 bases between the germline ends. Per the germline V gene, CDR1 is LGHNA and CDR2 is YNFKEQ.